Sequencing of this T cell receptor beta chain was carried out in a study of Graves' ophthalmopathy and Graves' hyperthyroidism. This CDR3 contains 14 residues. The V end was cut by 6 bases, the J end by 0 bases, with 11 bases between. The germline V gene has CDR1 SQVTM and CDR2 ANQGSEA. CAS ≥3, NOSPECS ≥4, moderate-to-severe activity and duration under 3 months marked donors with ophthalmopathy. This clonotype appeared once. The antigen is not known. As the template, RNA transcripts were used to amplify TCR beta CDR3 regions. The workflow started with a first-round RT-PCR run with HTBI primers and then moved on to a second-round multiplex PCR. One entry per CDR3 protein results from TCRdb running MiXCR on the multiplex PCR reads. The sample includes fewer than 70,000 distinct CDR3 sequences, less than 65% of them seen just once. Findings and caveats of the study: The model predicted progression of ophthalmopathy with a sensitivity of roughly 71%, and its specificity was about 72%. Most clonotypes expanded in thyroid above 0.001 frequency were present in blood too.

Source material: peripheral blood. The chain carries TRBV29-1 and TRBJ2-2; TRBD2 might be the D (7 bases). This receptor was identified in an adult woman with Graves' ophthalmopathy. Written as DNA, the CDR3 is TGCAGCGTGGGCGGGGGCTCGAACACCGGGGAGCTGTTTTTT. Its protein product is CSVGGGSNTGELFF.